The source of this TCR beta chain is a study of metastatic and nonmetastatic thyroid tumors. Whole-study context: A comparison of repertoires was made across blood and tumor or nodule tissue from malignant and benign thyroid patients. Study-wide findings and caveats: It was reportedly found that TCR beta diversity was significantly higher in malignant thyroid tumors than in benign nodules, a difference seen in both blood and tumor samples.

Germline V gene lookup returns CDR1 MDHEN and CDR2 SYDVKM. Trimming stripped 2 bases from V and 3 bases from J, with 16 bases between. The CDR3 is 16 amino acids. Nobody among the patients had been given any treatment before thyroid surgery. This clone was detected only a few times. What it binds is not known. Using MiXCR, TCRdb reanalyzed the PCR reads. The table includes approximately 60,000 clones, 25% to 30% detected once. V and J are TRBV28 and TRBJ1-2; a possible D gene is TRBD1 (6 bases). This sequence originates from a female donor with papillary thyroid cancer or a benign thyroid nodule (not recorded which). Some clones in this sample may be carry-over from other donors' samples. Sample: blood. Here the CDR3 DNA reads TGTGCCAGCAGTTTAGTGACAGGTCCTATTCACTATGGCTACACCTTC. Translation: CASSLVTGPIHYGYTF.